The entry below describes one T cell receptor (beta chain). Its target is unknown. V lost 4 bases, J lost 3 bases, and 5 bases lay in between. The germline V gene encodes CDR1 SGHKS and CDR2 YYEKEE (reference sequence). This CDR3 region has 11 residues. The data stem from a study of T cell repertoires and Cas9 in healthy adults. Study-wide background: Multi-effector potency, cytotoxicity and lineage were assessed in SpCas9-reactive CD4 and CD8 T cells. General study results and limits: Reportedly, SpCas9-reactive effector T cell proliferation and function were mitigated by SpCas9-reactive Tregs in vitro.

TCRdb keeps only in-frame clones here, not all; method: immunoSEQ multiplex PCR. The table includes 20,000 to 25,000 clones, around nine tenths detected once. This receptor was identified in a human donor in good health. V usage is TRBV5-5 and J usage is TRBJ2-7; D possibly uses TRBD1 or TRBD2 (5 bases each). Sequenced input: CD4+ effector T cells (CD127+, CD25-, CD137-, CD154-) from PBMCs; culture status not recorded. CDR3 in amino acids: CASSGGYEQYF. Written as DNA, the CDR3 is TGTGCCAGCAGCGGGGGCTACGAGCAGTACTTC.